The 5 T cell receptor beta chains reported below all come from one sample, sequenced in a study of tumor-infiltrating lymphocytes in primary liver carcinoma. From unsorted bulk tissue weighing roughly 17-31 mg, DNA and RNA were co-extracted. The investigators made TCR beta cDNA from about 500 ng total RNA, using a constant-region primer. Slightly modified ARM-PCR with three nested multiplex PCR rounds yielded TCR beta libraries. For roughly 11 cycles apiece, the opening two PCR rounds ran with TRBV1-TRBV30 forward primers and a C-beta reverse primer. MiXCR, run by TCRdb on the multiplex PCR reads, gives a single entry per CDR3 protein. The sample yields tens of thousands of distinct CDR3 sequences, 60% to 75% seen once. The specimen sequenced was liver tumor tissue from sampling region 1. Subset noted: tumor region T1, superior pole. These receptors originate from a man between 35 and 55 years old with primary liver carcinoma and hepatitis B virus infection.

The rearrangement links TRBV28 to TRBJ1-5; 7 positions match TRBD1. This CDR3 region has 20 residues. Trimming cost V 2 bases and J 2 bases; bases outside gene matches: 18. Germline loops: CDR1 MDHEN, CDR2 SYDVKM. CDR3 protein: CASSLGRGMGYAVGNQPQHF. The CDR3 DNA is TGTGCCAGCAGTTTAGGCAGGGGGATGGGGTACGCCGTCGGCAATCAGCCCCAGCATTTT.

The sample holds many counts of this clonotype. This chain uses TRBV6-1 with TRBJ1-5, with TRBD1 matching over 11 bases. The CDR3 consists of 15 residues. The germline V gene encodes CDR1 MNHNS and CDR2 SASEGT. V was clipped by 3 bases and J by 5 bases; unmatched bases: 3. In DNA, the CDR3 is TGTGCCAGCAGTGACGGGACAGGGGGGTATCAGCCCCAGCATTTT. It encodes CASSDGTGGYQPQHF.

This clonotype turned up a few times. The CDR3 DNA reads TGTGCCGAAGGGGGTCCTACCCGTACGCAGTATTTT. It specifies CAEGGPTRTQYF. The genes are TRBV7-9 and TRBJ2-3, with TRBD1 as a possible D gene (6 bases). This CDR3 spans 12 amino acids. The germline gives CDR1 SEHNR, CDR2 FQNEAQ (reference sequence). V was pared by 11 bases and J by 8 bases, with 17 bases between.

Concerning this clonotype itself: Without the conserved terminal phenylalanine or tryptophan, this CDR3 likely stems from a read error. The DNA is omitted, as the CDR3 cannot be located on it reliably, and the CDR3 follows TCRdb's listing. V and J are TRBV11-2 and TRBJ2-2; no DNA check was done on the table's D call, TRBD1. Germline loops: CDR1 SGHAT, CDR2 FQNNGV. The CDR3 is 16 residues long, counting both termini. CDR3 region: CASSLLPGRDTGELLL.

This clonotype occurred many times. The chain joins TRBV30 to TRBJ1-1, with D uncertain. The CDR3 spans 13 residues. The V end lost 3 bases, the J end lost 6 bases, and 14 bases lay between the germline ends. Germline values: CDR1 GTSNPN, CDR2 SVGIG (reference sequence). This chain's CDR3 is CAWRYDGNPEAFF. The CDR3, as DNA: TGTGCCTGGAGGTATGACGGAAACCCTGAAGCTTTCTTT. Combining the CDR3 with reference TRBV30 and TRBJ1-1 gives the whole variable domain SQTIHQWPATLVQPVGSPLSLECTVEGTSNPNLYWYRQAAGRGLQLLFYSVGIGQISSEVPQNLSASRPQDRQFILSSKKLLLSDSGFYLCAWRYDGNPEAFFGQGTRLTVV.